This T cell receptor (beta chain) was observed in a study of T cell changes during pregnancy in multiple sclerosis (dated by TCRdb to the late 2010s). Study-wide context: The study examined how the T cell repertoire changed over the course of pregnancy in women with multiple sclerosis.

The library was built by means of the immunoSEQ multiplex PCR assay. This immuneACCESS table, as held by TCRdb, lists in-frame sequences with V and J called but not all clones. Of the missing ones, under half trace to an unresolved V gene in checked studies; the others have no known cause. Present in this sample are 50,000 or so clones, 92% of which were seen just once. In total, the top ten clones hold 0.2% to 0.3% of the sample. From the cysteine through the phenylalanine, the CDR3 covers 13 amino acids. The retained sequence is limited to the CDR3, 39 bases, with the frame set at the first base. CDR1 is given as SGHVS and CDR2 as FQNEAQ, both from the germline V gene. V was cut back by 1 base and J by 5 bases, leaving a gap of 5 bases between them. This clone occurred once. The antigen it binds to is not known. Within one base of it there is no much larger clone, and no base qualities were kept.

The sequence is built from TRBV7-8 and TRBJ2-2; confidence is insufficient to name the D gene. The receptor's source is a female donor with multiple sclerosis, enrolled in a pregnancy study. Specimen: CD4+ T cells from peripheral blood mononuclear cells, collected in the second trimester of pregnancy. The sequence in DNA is TGTGCCAGCAGCTTAGTAGATACCGGGGAGCTGTTTTTT. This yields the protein CASSLVDTGELFF.